These 17 T cell receptor beta chains came from one sample sequenced in a study of shared clonotypes between healthy human individuals. Naive CD8 cells were CD45RO-negative, positively selected for CCR7, excluding terminally differentiated effector memory CD45RA+ cells. Method: immunoSEQ multiplex PCR; TCRdb's copy keeps in-frame clones and lacks some. This repertoire shows over 2 million clones, approximately 94% found once; its top ten account for about 1.1%. The sample was naive CD8+ T cells sorted from blood. The receptors originated from a young man in good health.

The chain recombines TRBV7-9 with TRBJ2-7, with D uncertain. Trimming took off 5 bases at V and 0 bases at J, with 23 bases between the two ends. The germline gives CDR1 SEHNR, CDR2 FQNEAQ (reference sequence). CDR3 length equals 18 residues. CDR3 amino acids: CASSPRAGEGLGSYEQYF. The CDR3 coding sequence is TGTGCCAGCAGCCCCCGGGCAGGTGAAGGTTTGGGCTCCTACGAGCAGTACTTC.

The chain couples TRBV10-3 to TRBJ2-3; D might be TRBD2 (5 bases). The V gene lost 2 bases and the J gene lost 6 bases, with 12 bases spanning the gap. This CDR3 contains 14 residues. Germline V lookup: CDR1 ENHRY, CDR2 SYGVKD. The CDR3 here is CAISEGVAWDTQYF. For the CDR3, the DNA is TGTGCCATCAGTGAGGGGGTAGCGTGGGATACGCAGTATTTT.

This clone was recorded only once. The sample carries other DNA sequences with the same CDR3. The chain joins TRBV28 to TRBJ2-7; TRBD1 or TRBD2 may be the D gene (5 bases each). The CDR3 spans 12 residues. The V end was cut by 2 bases, the J end by 5 bases, with 7 bases between. CDR1 is MDHEN and CDR2 is SYDVKM in the germline V gene. The CDR3 loop is CASSLRGDEQYF. In DNA form, the CDR3 reads TGTGCCAGCAGTTTAAGGGGAGACGAGCAGTACTTC.

This CDR3 is CASSQSPWETQYF. CDR3 in DNA: TGTGCCAGCAGCCAATCCCCATGGGAGACCCAGTACTTC. The chain combines TRBV14 with TRBJ2-5, with no clear D. The CDR3 length is 13 residues. Trimming cost V 2 bases and J 5 bases, with 9 bases left between them. The germline gives CDR1 SGHDN, CDR2 FVKESK.

This sequence joins TRBV7-2 and TRBJ2-7, with D uncertain. The CDR3 extends over 16 amino acids. Germline V lookup: CDR1 SGHTA, CDR2 FQGNSA. Trimming took 0 bases from V and 1 from J, leaving 13 bases between them. The CDR3 loop is CASSLAYIHGSYEQYF. The CDR3 nucleotides read TGTGCCAGCAGCTTAGCATACATACATGGATCCTACGAGCAGTACTTC. Full variable domain (rest looked up from reference TRBV7-2 and TRBJ2-7): GAGVSQSPSNKVTEKGKDVELRCDPISGHTALYWYRQSLGQGLEFLIYFQGNSAPDKSGLPSDRFSAERTGGSVSTLTIQRTQQEDSAVYLCASSLAYIHGSYEQYFGPGTRLTVT.

This chain uses TRBV2 with TRBJ1-2; D is possibly TRBD1 (6 bases). V gave up 5 bases and J gave up 4 bases, with 17 bases separating them. Germline V CDR1 and CDR2: SNHLY, FYNNEI. CDR3 length: 15 amino acids. Here the CDR3 reads CASSSRTALGYGYTF. CDR3 sequence (DNA): TGTGCCAGCAGTTCTCGGACAGCCTTGGGCTATGGCTACACCTTC.

CDR3 amino acids: CASSLTLAGDQYEQFF. DNA of the CDR3: TGCGCCAGCAGCCTAACACTAGCGGGAGACCAATATGAGCAGTTCTTC. The chain is built from TRBV4-1 and TRBJ2-1; 11 nucleotides agree with TRBD2. The CDR3 length is 16 residues. From germline, CDR1 is MGHRA and CDR2 YSYEKL. V was clipped by 4 bases and J by 8 bases; unmatched bases: 10.

The CDR3 DNA follows: TGTGCCAGCAGTTTAAAGGGGCTGAATCAGCCCCAGCATTTT. This encodes CASSLKGLNQPQHF. The chain employs TRBV27 and TRBJ1-5, with a weak D call TRBD1 (5 bases). This CDR3 is built from 14 residues. The germline V gene encodes CDR1 MNHEY and CDR2 SMNVEV (reference sequence). The ends were cut back, 2 bases at V and 4 bases at J, with 9 bases in the middle.

The CDR3 protein is CASSILPGPTYEQYF. The DNA for the CDR3 is TGTGCCAGTAGTATTTTACCGGGACCTACCTACGAGCAGTACTTC. This chain links TRBV19 with TRBJ2-7; perhaps D is TRBD1 or TRBD2 (5 bases each). V lost 3 bases to trimming and J lost 2 bases, with 14 bases between them. The germline gives CDR1 LNHDA, CDR2 SQIVND (reference sequence). The CDR3 extends over 15 amino acids.

J is TRBJ2-7 and V is TRBV5-1, with no clear D. The V gene's germline CDR1 is SGHRS and CDR2 YFSETQ. V shed 1 base and J shed 0 bases, with 8 bases lying between them. There are 14 residues in the CDR3. The CDR3, as DNA: TGCGCCAGCAGCTTGATGCGGAGCTCCTACGAGCAGTACTTC. Its protein product is CASSLMRSSYEQYF.

This clone was seen only once. The CDR3 sequence is CASSSTRGHYSGNTIYF. For the CDR3, the DNA is TGTGCCAGCAGCTCCACCCGGGGACATTACTCTGGAAACACCATATATTTT. This chain connects TRBV7-8 to TRBJ1-3, with a possible D match to TRBD1 (6 bases). The CDR3 extends over 17 amino acids. V lost 4 bases and J lost 0, with 16 bases in between. Germline CDR1 SGHVS, CDR2 FQNEAQ.

J is TRBJ2-2 and V is TRBV28, with D unclear. Per germline, CDR1 MDHEN and CDR2 SYDVKM. The CDR3 is 13 amino acids. V was trimmed by 5 bases and J by 2 bases, leaving 6 bases between them. The CDR3 protein is CASSPDNTGELFF. The CDR3 DNA is TGTGCCAGCAGTCCCGACAACACCGGGGAGCTGTTTTTT.

As to this clone: The same CDR3 arises from other DNA sequences in this sample as well. The chain recombines TRBV9 with TRBJ2-1; tentatively, D is TRBD2 (5 bases). The CDR3 consists of 15 residues. The germline CDR1 and CDR2 sequences are SGDLS and YYNGEE. V shed 0 bases and J shed 0 bases, with 7 bases lying between them. This CDR3 is CASSVVGDSYNEQFF. DNA of the CDR3: TGTGCCAGCAGCGTAGTCGGGGACTCCTACAATGAGCAGTTCTTC. The entire variable domain, with the rest obtained from reference TRBV9 and TRBJ2-1, is as follows: DSGVTQTPKHLITATGQRVTLRCSPRSGDLSVYWYQQSLDQGLQFLIQYYNGEERAKGNILERFSAQQFPDLHSELNLSSLELGDSALYFCASSVVGDSYNEQFFGPGTRLTVL.

This chain links TRBV27 with TRBJ2-7; D is uncertain. This CDR3 region has 13 residues. Germline lookup yields CDR1 MNHEY and CDR2 SMNVEV (reference sequence). Between the trimmed V and J ends, which lost 2 bases and 6 bases, there was a span of 11 bases. DNA of the CDR3: TGTGCCAGCAGTTTAGGCACCTGGTCCGAGCAGTACTTC. Translating it yields CASSLGTWSEQYF.

Points on this clone: Other DNA sequences from this sample encode an identical CDR3 as well. The V and J genes are TRBV19 and TRBJ2-7, with D tentatively TRBD1 or TRBD2 (5 bases each). Germline CDR1 and CDR2: LNHDA and SQIVND (reference sequence). V lost 3 bases and J lost 0, with 9 bases in between. This CDR3 comprises 14 residues. CDR3 amino acids: CASSMGTASYEQYF. CDR3 in DNA: TGTGCCAGTAGTATGGGGACGGCCTCCTACGAGCAGTACTTC.

This chain uses TRBV4-1 with TRBJ2-1; D unresolved. Trimming left V 4 bases short and J 6 bases short, with 7 bases between. CDR1 and CDR2 (germline): MGHRA, YSYEKL. This CDR3 spans 12 amino acids. This CDR3 reads CASSPGSNEQFF. The DNA for the CDR3 is TGCGCCAGCAGCCCAGGAAGCAATGAGCAGTTCTTC.

The V call is TRBV27, the J call TRBJ2-3, with D tentatively TRBD2 (6 bases). CDR1 is MNHEY, CDR2 SMNVEV, per germline (reference sequence). V was trimmed by 0 bases and J by 2 bases, leaving 15 bases between them. This CDR3 contains 17 residues. CDR3 coding DNA: TGTGCCAGCAGTTTATCCGGGGCGGGACCCTTCACAGATACGCAGTATTTT. Amino acids: CASSLSGAGPFTDTQYF.